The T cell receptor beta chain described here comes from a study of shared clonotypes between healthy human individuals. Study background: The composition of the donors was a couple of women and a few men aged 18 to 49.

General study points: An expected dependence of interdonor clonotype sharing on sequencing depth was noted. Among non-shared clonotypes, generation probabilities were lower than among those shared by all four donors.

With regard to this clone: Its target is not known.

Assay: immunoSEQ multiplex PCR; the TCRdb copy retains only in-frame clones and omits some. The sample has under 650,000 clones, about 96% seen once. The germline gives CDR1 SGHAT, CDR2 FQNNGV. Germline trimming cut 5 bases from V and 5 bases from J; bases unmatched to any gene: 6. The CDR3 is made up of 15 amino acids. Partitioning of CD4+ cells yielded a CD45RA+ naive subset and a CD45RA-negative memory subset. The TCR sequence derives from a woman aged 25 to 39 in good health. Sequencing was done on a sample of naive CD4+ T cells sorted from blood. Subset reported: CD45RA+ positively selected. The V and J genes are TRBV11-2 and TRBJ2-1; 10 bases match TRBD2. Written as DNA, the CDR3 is TGTGCCAGCAGCCCCCGACTAGCGGGCCACAATGAGCAGTTCTTC. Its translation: CASSPRLAGHNEQFF.